The 32 T cell receptor beta chains given below trace back to one sample, sequenced in a study of beta chain features in type 1 diabetes. Isolated RNA was reverse transcribed in full, so expressed TCRB transcripts were sequenced. Data came from immunoSEQ multiplex PCR; TCRdb stores just in-frame clones and leaves some out. The repertoire consists of fewer than 350,000 clones, with roughly 8% occurring once and the leading ten covering approximately 0.93%. Sequenced input: central memory CD4+ T cells from blood. These receptors all stem from a woman aged 18 to 35 in good health.

This clone was found a few times. The V gene is TRBV6-1, the J gene TRBJ2-7; unclear D gene. This CDR3 region has 13 residues. V lost 1 base and J 1 base, leaving 5 bases between the germline ends. Germline CDR1 and CDR2: MNHNS and SASEGT. CDR3 in amino acids: CASSEGVSYEQYV. The CDR3 DNA sequence: TGTGCCAGCAGTGAAGGGGTTTCCTACGAGCAGTACGTC.

V gene TRBV27 combines with J gene TRBJ2-1; D possibly corresponds to TRBD2 (6 bases). CDR1 and CDR2 (germline): MNHEY, SMNVEV (reference sequence). V lost 6 bases and J lost 5, with 23 bases in between. CDR3 length: 17 residues. DNA for the CDR3: TGTGCCAGCAGCGCCTCGAGATCAGCGGGCTCAAACAATGAGCAGTTCTTC. Translating gives CASSASRSAGSNNEQFF.

This clone occurred a few times. This chain connects TRBV29-1 to TRBJ2-1, with D possibly called TRBD1 or TRBD2 (5 bases each). In germline, CDR1 is SQVTM, CDR2 ANQGSEA. V lost 7 bases and J 12 bases, leaving 16 bases between the germline ends. CDR3 length: 11 amino acids. This CDR3 is CSDFRTSGQFF. For the CDR3, the DNA is TGCAGCGACTTCCGGACAAGCGGGCAGTTCTTC.

The table lists this clone with many counts. The CDR3 protein is CASSPMGGEDTQYF. Written as DNA, the CDR3 is TGTGCCAGCAGCCCGATGGGGGGAGAAGATACGCAGTATTTT. The chain joins TRBV7-9 to TRBJ2-3; possibly TRBD2 for D (6 bases). Trimming shortened V by 5 bases and J by 5 bases, and 14 bases separated the two germline ends. This CDR3 has 14 amino acids. Germline V gives CDR1 SEHNR, CDR2 FQNEAQ (reference sequence).

V usage is TRBV7-9 and J usage is TRBJ2-2, with D tentatively TRBD1 (6 bases). The CDR3 is 18 residues long. Trimming pared 7 bases from V and 2 bases from J, leaving 23 bases between. From germline, CDR1 is SEHNR and CDR2 FQNEAQ (reference sequence). CDR3 sequence (DNA): TGTGCCAGCATTCCTCCTGGGGCCAGGGGCAGTAACACCGGGGAGCTGTTTTTT. Translation gives CASIPPGARGSNTGELFF.

The chain carries TRBV5-4 and TRBJ2-5; 8 bases line up with TRBD1. Germline-derived CDR1 and CDR2 are SGHNT and YYREEE (reference sequence). There are 15 residues in the CDR3. The junction had 6 bases not matched to a gene; V was cut back by 0 bases and J by 5 bases. For the CDR3, the DNA is TGTGCCAGCAGCTTGGGAGGGACAGGCCTGGAGACCCAGTACTTC. Protein product: CASSLGGTGLETQYF.

This clone was observed a handful of times. The chain joins TRBV4-2 to TRBJ2-6; D may be TRBD2 (5 bases). The V end lost 0 bases, the J end lost 1 base, and 16 bases lay between the germline ends. Germline V gene data show CDR1 as LGHNA and CDR2 as YNFKEQ. The CDR3 has 19 amino acids. In DNA, the CDR3 is TGTGCCAGCAGCCAAGAAAAGGGCGGACCGGGATCTGGGGCCAACGTCCTGACTTTC. Translation: CASSQEKGGPGSGANVLTF.

In the case of this clone: In the same sample, other DNA sequences code for this CDR3. The V and J genes are TRBV10-3 and TRBJ1-5; possible D gene TRBD1, 6 bases. The CDR3 loop spans 13 amino acids. Germline CDR1 ENHRY, CDR2 SYGVKD. Trimming took 4 bases from V and 3 from J, leaving 7 bases between them. CDR3 bases: TGTGCCATCAGTGGACAGGCCAATCAGCCCCAGCATTTT. Its protein is CAISGQANQPQHF.

Here the CDR3 DNA reads TGCGCCAGCAGCCAAGCCGGGACTAGCGGGTCAGATACGCAGTATTTT. It specifies CASSQAGTSGSDTQYF. The gene calls are TRBV4-3 and TRBJ2-3, with TRBD2 identical over 12 bases. J gave up 4 bases and V 1 base, and 3 bases lay outside the gene matches. The germline gives CDR1 LGHNA, CDR2 YSLEER. This CDR3 contains 16 residues.

The chain links TRBV7-2 to TRBJ2-3; no clear D gene. CDR1 is SGHTA, CDR2 FQGNSA, per germline. The CDR3 extends over 14 amino acids. Trimming removed 0 bases at V and 5 bases at J, with 9 bases between. The CDR3 sequence: CASSLASWGDTQYF. The CDR3, as DNA: TGTGCCAGCAGCTTAGCGAGCTGGGGAGATACGCAGTATTTT.

This clone has a handful of counts. The chain has TRBV11-2 and TRBJ2-1; the match to TRBD1 covers 7 bases. Trimming removed 2 bases from V and 5 bases from J; junction bases left unmatched: 3. CDR3 length: 14 amino acids. Germline V CDR1 and CDR2: SGHAT, FQNNGV. CDR3 sequence: CASSLRTGNNEQFF. The DNA of the CDR3 is TGTGCCAGCAGCTTAAGGACAGGAAACAATGAGCAGTTCTTC.

This CDR3 reads CASSRRLRSQVYEQYF. The CDR3 DNA sequence: TGTGCCAGCAGCCGCCGGTTGAGGTCTCAGGTCTACGAGCAGTACTTC. V usage is TRBV7-2 and J usage is TRBJ2-7; D unresolved. The CDR3 extends over 16 amino acids. In germline, CDR1 is SGHTA, CDR2 FQGNSA. The ends were cut back, 5 bases at V and 3 bases at J, with 20 bases in the middle.

The V and J genes are TRBV7-9 and TRBJ2-7; 7 bases match TRBD2. CDR1 is SEHNR, CDR2 FQNEAQ, per germline (reference sequence). The CDR3 is 15 amino acids. V lost 1 base and J lost 4; bases outside the gene matches: 7. The CDR3, as DNA: TGTGCCAGCAGCTTAGGGCTAGCGGAACTTTACGAGCAGTACTTC. Protein: CASSLGLAELYEQYF.

The chain recombines TRBV18 with TRBJ1-4; no clear D gene. With 6 bases removed from V and 7 bases from J, the gap between germline ends came to 9 bases. Germline assignment: CDR1 KGHSH and CDR2 LQKENI. The CDR3 runs to 12 residues. In DNA, the CDR3 is TGTGCCAGCTCGATGACGGGTGAAAAACTGTTTTTT. It yields the protein CASSMTGEKLFF.

The chain is built from TRBV7-2 and TRBJ1-5; maybe TRBD1 (6 bases). This CDR3 is built from 16 residues. V lost 1 base to trimming and J lost 9 bases, with 19 bases between them. Germline-derived CDR1 and CDR2 are SGHTA and FQGNSA. The chain's CDR3 is CASSLDSGAEVWPQHF. The CDR3, as DNA: TGTGCCAGCAGCTTAGACTCAGGGGCCGAAGTTTGGCCCCAGCATTTT.

The chain couples TRBV28 to TRBJ1-2; no reliable D call. V gave up 4 bases and J gave up 4 bases, with 10 bases separating them. This CDR3 has 13 amino acids. Germline CDR1 reads MDHEN; CDR2 reads SYDVKM. CDR3 DNA sequence: TGTGCCAGCAGTTCTTCCCGTACCTATGGCTACACCTTC. Translation: CASSSSRTYGYTF.

The chain links TRBV29-1 to TRBJ2-5, with 11 nucleotides matching TRBD1. After removal of 7 bases from V and 4 bases from J, the junction contained 17 bases not matched to a gene. The CDR3 sequence is 17 residues long. The germline V gene encodes CDR1 SQVTM and CDR2 ANQGSEA. This chain's CDR3 is CSAPTGQGARIRETQYF. The CDR3 DNA follows: TGCAGCGCCCCGACCGGACAGGGGGCGCGAATAAGAGAGACCCAGTACTTC.

A few counts support this clone. The chain has TRBV7-9 and TRBJ1-1, with a weak D call TRBD1 (6 bases). Trimming stripped 6 bases from V and 2 bases from J, with 10 bases between. Germline lookup yields CDR1 SEHNR and CDR2 FQNEAQ (reference sequence). The CDR3 contains 13 residues. CDR3 residues: CASRTQGNTEAFF. Written as DNA, the CDR3 is TGTGCCAGCAGGACACAGGGAAACACTGAAGCTTTCTTT. The full variable domain, with the rest looked up from reference TRBV7-9 and TRBJ1-1, is DTGVSQNPRHKITKRGQNVTFRCDPISEHNRLYWYRQTLGQGPEFLTYFQNEAQLEKSRLLSDRFSAERPKGSFSTLEIQRTEQGDSAMYLCASRTQGNTEAFFGQGTRLTVV.

This clone was observed a handful of times. The chain links TRBV7-9 to TRBJ2-7; 7 nucleotides agree with TRBD2. There are 13 residues in the CDR3. V lost 4 bases and J lost 12; bases outside the gene matches: 12. Germline lookup yields CDR1 SEHNR and CDR2 FQNEAQ (reference sequence). The CDR3 DNA follows: TGTGCCAGCAGCTCCGGGACTACCCCACTAGGGTACTTC. This translates into CASSSGTTPLGYF.

This clone was found a few times. The chain links TRBV7-8 to TRBJ1-2; the D is unclear. The germline CDR1 and CDR2 sequences are SGHVS and FQNEAQ. The V and J ends lost 0 bases and 7 bases respectively, with 6 bases between them. The CDR3 extends over 12 amino acids. The DNA of the CDR3 is TGTGCCAGCAGCTTAGCGGAAAGTGGCTACACCTTC. It codes for CASSLAESGYTF.

This clone occurred a few times. V is TRBV5-1 and J is TRBJ2-5, with a possible D match to TRBD2 (6 bases). Deletions cut 1 base from V and 5 bases from J, with 12 bases between. Germline V lookup: CDR1 SGHRS, CDR2 YFSETQ. The CDR3 is 14 amino acids. The CDR3 spells CASSLFGGTETQYF. The CDR3, as DNA: TGCGCCAGCAGCTTGTTTGGGGGGACGGAGACCCAGTACTTC.

This clone was seen many times. This chain connects TRBV5-1 to TRBJ2-1; 7 positions match TRBD1. From germline, CDR1 is SGHRS and CDR2 YFSETQ. V dropped 4 bases and J dropped 1; count of bases not matched to a gene: 5. The CDR3 has 15 amino acids. CDR3 sequence (DNA): TGCGCCAGCAGCCCCGGGACAGCTTCCTACAATGAGCAGTTCTTC. Translated, it gives CASSPGTASYNEQFF.

This clone was found a few times. The chain carries TRBV30 and TRBJ2-5, with TRBD1 matching over 7 bases. Germline V gene sequence: CDR1 GTSNPN, CDR2 SVGIG (reference sequence). There are 12 residues in the CDR3. Germline trimming cut 3 bases from V and 3 bases from J; bases unmatched to any gene: 1. The DNA for the CDR3 is TGTGCCTGGAGACAGGGGAAAGAGACCCAGTACTTC. Translating it yields CAWRQGKETQYF.

The chain recombines TRBV6-5 with TRBJ1-2; possibly TRBD1 for D (5 bases). V gave up 2 bases and J gave up 7 bases, with 11 bases separating them. Germline CDR1 MNHEY, CDR2 SVGAGI. This CDR3 has 13 residues. The CDR3 reads CASSYEAGSGYTF. CDR3 nucleotides: TGTGCCAGCAGTTACGAGGCAGGGAGTGGCTACACCTTC.

The CDR3 loop is CASSQREQGSNEQYV. Written as DNA, the CDR3 is TGTGCCAGCAGCCAGCGCGAACAGGGCTCTAACGAGCAGTACGTC. The chain joins TRBV5-4 to TRBJ2-7, with a tentative D call TRBD1 (6 bases). CDR1 is SGHNT and CDR2 is YYREEE in the germline V gene (reference sequence). The CDR3 consists of 15 residues. Trimming removed 4 bases at V and 5 bases at J, with 19 bases between.

This chain connects TRBV7-2 to TRBJ1-1; TRBD1 aligns across 10 bases. Germline V CDR1 and CDR2: SGHTA, FQGNSA. The CDR3 loop spans 16 amino acids. The junction had 3 bases not matched to a gene; V was cut back by 2 bases and J by 0 bases. The chain's CDR3 is CASSLFGTGVNTEAFF. CDR3 nucleotides: TGTGCCAGCAGCTTATTCGGGACAGGGGTGAACACTGAAGCTTTCTTT.

This chain uses TRBV28 with TRBJ2-1; possible D gene TRBD1, 6 bases. V lost 4 bases and J lost 0, with 13 bases in between. CDR3 length: 16 amino acids. Germline V gene data show CDR1 as MDHEN and CDR2 as SYDVKM. In DNA form, the CDR3 reads TGTGCCAGCAGTTCAGGGGCGACCATCTCCTACAATGAGCAGTTCTTC. Its translation: CASSSGATISYNEQFF.

This rearrangement joins TRBV6-5 to TRBJ1-2; unclear D gene. The germline V and J ends were trimmed by 2 bases and 4 bases, with 11 bases remaining between them. The CDR3 sequence is 14 residues long. CDR1 MNHEY and CDR2 SVGAGI come from the germline V gene. The CDR3 here is CASSYIDARYGYTF. CDR3 in DNA: TGTGCCAGCAGTTACATCGACGCCCGCTATGGCTACACCTTC.

This clone was detected many times. The CDR3 nucleotides are TGTGCCAGCAGCTTGGGACAGAAGCAGTTCTTC. It specifies CASSLGQKQFF. The gene calls are TRBV7-9 and TRBJ2-1, with 7 bases aligning to TRBD1. Per germline, CDR1 SEHNR and CDR2 FQNEAQ (reference sequence). Trimming cost V 3 bases and J 11 bases; bases outside gene matches: 1. This CDR3 has 11 amino acids. The full variable domain, in which reference TRBV7-9 and TRBJ2-1 provide the parts outside the CDR3, is DTGVSQNPRHKITKRGQNVTFRCDPISEHNRLYWYRQTLGQGPEFLTYFQNEAQLEKSRLLSDRFSAERPKGSFSTLEIQRTEQGDSAMYLCASSLGQKQFFGPGTRLTVL.

The CDR3 bases are TGTGCCAGCAGTTTATCCCAGCTAGACGGATTCACAGATACGCAGTATTTT. It specifies CASSLSQLDGFTDTQYF. This chain joins TRBV27 and TRBJ2-3; no clear D gene. The CDR3 has 17 residues. Germline CDR1 reads MNHEY; CDR2 reads SMNVEV (reference sequence). The V end lost 0 bases, the J end lost 2 bases, and 15 bases lay between the germline ends.

Details on this clone: One junction end disagrees with the germline gene, perhaps due to a read error. The chain combines TRBV6-1 with TRBJ1-1, with D possibly being TRBD1 (6 bases). CDR3 length: 15 amino acids. The germline V gene has CDR1 MNHNS and CDR2 SASEGT. The CDR3 DNA reads as TGTGCCAGCAGGGAAGTCGGGGGCGCAGGATCTGAAGCTTTCTTT. This codes for CASREVGGAGSEAFF.

This clone has more than one count but fewer than ten. The chain combines TRBV29-1 with TRBJ1-1; no firm D call. The ends were cut back, 6 bases at V and 0 bases at J, with 14 bases in the middle. The CDR3 is made up of 14 amino acids. The germline gives CDR1 SQVTM, CDR2 ANQGSEA. The CDR3 DNA reads TGCAGCGTCAAACCTTTTGGGCTGAACACTGAAGCTTTCTTT. This codes for CSVKPFGLNTEAFF.